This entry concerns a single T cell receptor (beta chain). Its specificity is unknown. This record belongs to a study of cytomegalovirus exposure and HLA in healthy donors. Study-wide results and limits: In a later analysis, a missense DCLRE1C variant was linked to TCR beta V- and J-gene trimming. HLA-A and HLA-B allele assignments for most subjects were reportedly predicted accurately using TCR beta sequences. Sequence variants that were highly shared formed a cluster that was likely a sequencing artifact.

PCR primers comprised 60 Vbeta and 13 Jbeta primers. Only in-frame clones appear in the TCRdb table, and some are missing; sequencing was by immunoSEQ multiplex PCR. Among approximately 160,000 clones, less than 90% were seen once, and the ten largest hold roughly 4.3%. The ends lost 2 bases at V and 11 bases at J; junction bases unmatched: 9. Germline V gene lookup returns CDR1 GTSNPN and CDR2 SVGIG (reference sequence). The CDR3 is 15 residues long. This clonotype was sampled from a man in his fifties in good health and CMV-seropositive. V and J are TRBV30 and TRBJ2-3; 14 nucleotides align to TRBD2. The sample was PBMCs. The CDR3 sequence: CAWSPLTSGRVGQYF. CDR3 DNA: TGTGCCTGGAGTCCACTGACTAGCGGGAGGGTGGGGCAGTATTTT.